A selection of T cell receptor beta chains follows, all from one sample in a study of beta chain features in type 1 diabetes. Clones were sequenced by immunoSEQ multiplex PCR, and TCRdb holds only the in-frame ones, with some missing. The sample lists about 360,000 clones, roughly 12% occurring once. Sequencing used naive CD4+ T cells from blood. These receptors all stem from a woman between 18 and 29 years old with type 1 diabetes. Both conserved end residues are part of each CDR3. Each record gives: clone size, J gene, V gene, CDR3 protein. Where a row states a size, it is once, few, many or the class of an expanded clone; other rows omit it.

clone size: -; J gene: TRBJ1-2; V gene: TRBV30; CDR3 protein: CAWSYRGRGDYGYTF
clone size: few; J gene: TRBJ1-1; V gene: TRBV15; CDR3 protein: CATSRDQGLNTEAFF
clone size: -; J gene: TRBJ2-2; V gene: TRBV7-3; CDR3 protein: CASSPLAGAAGELFF
clone size: -; J gene: TRBJ1-3; V gene: TRBV15; CDR3 protein: CATSRDMGSGRLSGNTIYF
clone size: -; J gene: TRBJ2-1; V gene: TRBV27; CDR3 protein: CASSRGGTSGNNEQFF
clone size: -; J gene: TRBJ2-2; V gene: TRBV14; CDR3 protein: CASSWDWGTGELFF
clone size: few; J gene: TRBJ2-7; V gene: TRBV9; CDR3 protein: CASSVGQGFYEQYF
clone size: once; J gene: TRBJ2-7; V gene: TRBV7-2; CDR3 protein: CASSLGTSSYEQYF
clone size: few; J gene: TRBJ2-1; V gene: TRBV10-3; CDR3 protein: CAIRPSGNGNNEQFF
clone size: -; J gene: TRBJ2-1; V gene: TRBV7-9; CDR3 protein: CASSSLGGRVGNEQFF
clone size: -; J gene: TRBJ1-6; V gene: TRBV2; CDR3 protein: CATVLQGSGSPLHF
clone size: few; J gene: TRBJ1-1; V gene: TRBV2; CDR3 protein: CASSVQGGMAEAFF
clone size: -; J gene: TRBJ2-3; V gene: TRBV29-1; CDR3 protein: CSANADRGFTDTQYF
clone size: few; J gene: TRBJ2-7; V gene: TRBV5-6; CDR3 protein: CASSLRTGRYEQYF
clone size: -; J gene: TRBJ1-2; V gene: TRBV29-1; CDR3 protein: CSVSGQPFYGYTF
clone size: -; J gene: TRBJ2-1; V gene: TRBV30; CDR3 protein: CAWETSREQFF
clone size: few; J gene: TRBJ2-1; V gene: TRBV6-6; CDR3 protein: CASSYSRSYNEQFF
clone size: -; J gene: TRBJ2-7; V gene: TRBV13; CDR3 protein: CASSNAKGTGGYEQYF
clone size: few; J gene: TRBJ2-5; V gene: TRBV7-7; CDR3 protein: CASSEAGQGGETQYF
clone size: few; J gene: TRBJ2-7; V gene: TRBV4-1; CDR3 protein: CASSQPTSGAYEQYF
clone size: -; J gene: TRBJ1-1; V gene: TRBV7-9; CDR3 protein: CASSLSGLNTEAFF
clone size: few; J gene: TRBJ2-3; V gene: TRBV30; CDR3 protein: CASQGLAGYTDTQYF
clone size: few; J gene: TRBJ1-5; V gene: TRBV7-6; CDR3 protein: CASSLGSGTGYQPQHF
clone size: few; J gene: TRBJ1-2; V gene: TRBV5-4; CDR3 protein: CASSTDTSGYTF
clone size: -; J gene: TRBJ2-5; V gene: TRBV18; CDR3 protein: CASSPGLQETQYF
clone size: -; J gene: TRBJ2-7; V gene: TRBV19; CDR3 protein: CASSLPMDRYEQYF
clone size: few; J gene: TRBJ2-7; V gene: TRBV5-6; CDR3 protein: CASSFLDEQYF
clone size: -; J gene: TRBJ1-2; V gene: TRBV7-9; CDR3 protein: CASSFSGGGYTF
clone size: -; J gene: TRBJ2-1; V gene: TRBV5-1; CDR3 protein: CASSSLGLEEYNEQFF
clone size: -; J gene: TRBJ2-5; V gene: TRBV29-1; CDR3 protein: CSVDQGYLGETQYF
clone size: -; J gene: TRBJ2-3; V gene: TRBV19; CDR3 protein: CASAAGTDTQYF
clone size: -; J gene: TRBJ2-7; V gene: TRBV4-1; CDR3 protein: CASSRFGGRVDEQYF
clone size: -; J gene: TRBJ2-1; V gene: TRBV7-2; CDR3 protein: CASSFTSGKGHEQFF
clone size: few; J gene: TRBJ2-7; V gene: TRBV9; CDR3 protein: CASSVGPHGPYEQYF
clone size: few; J gene: TRBJ2-3; V gene: TRBV5-1; CDR3 protein: CASSLDGGSTDTQYF
clone size: -; J gene: TRBJ2-7; V gene: TRBV4-3; CDR3 protein: CASSQERGGSYEQYF
clone size: -; J gene: TRBJ2-5; V gene: TRBV19; CDR3 protein: CASSPDGGETQYF
clone size: few; J gene: TRBJ2-1; V gene: TRBV23-1; CDR3 protein: CASVGRAGNEQFF
clone size: -; J gene: TRBJ2-7; V gene: TRBV6-6; CDR3 protein: CASSYERGEQYF
clone size: few; J gene: TRBJ1-5; V gene: TRBV2; CDR3 protein: CASKDRGFLRNQPQHF
clone size: few; J gene: TRBJ2-3; V gene: TRBV25-1; CDR3 protein: CASSENFRTQYF
clone size: -; J gene: TRBJ2-1; V gene: TRBV7-2; CDR3 protein: CASSSTSGPGNEQFF
clone size: few; J gene: TRBJ2-5; V gene: TRBV30; CDR3 protein: CAWSQGLAGVETQYF
clone size: -; J gene: TRBJ2-3; V gene: TRBV16; CDR3 protein: CASSPHGGKDTQYF
clone size: few; J gene: TRBJ2-7; V gene: TRBV19; CDR3 protein: CASSNPMEVYEQYF
clone size: -; J gene: TRBJ1-1; V gene: TRBV7-9; CDR3 protein: CASSLVGRSTEAFF
clone size: few; J gene: TRBJ2-7; V gene: TRBV7-2; CDR3 protein: CASSKFTGGPSYEQYF
clone size: few; J gene: TRBJ2-7; V gene: TRBV7-2; CDR3 protein: CASSLAYRGEQYF
clone size: -; J gene: TRBJ2-5; V gene: TRBV7-9; CDR3 protein: CASSRLDLLETQYF
clone size: few; J gene: TRBJ2-7; V gene: TRBV5-4; CDR3 protein: CASSLAFQTGSLLWEQYF
clone size: -; J gene: TRBJ1-1; V gene: TRBV7-2; CDR3 protein: CASSLTGEWTEAFF
clone size: few; J gene: TRBJ2-3; V gene: TRBV28; CDR3 protein: CASRVGTSTDTQYF
clone size: few; J gene: TRBJ2-2; V gene: TRBV19; CDR3 protein: CASSTSRYTGELFF
clone size: -; J gene: TRBJ1-1; V gene: TRBV5-4; CDR3 protein: CASSGTGRRTEAFF
clone size: -; J gene: TRBJ2-2; V gene: TRBV7-9; CDR3 protein: CASSQTSGWNTGELFF
clone size: -; J gene: TRBJ1-6; V gene: TRBV30; CDR3 protein: CAWSVRMDRGPFYSPLHF
clone size: -; J gene: TRBJ1-3; V gene: TRBV28; CDR3 protein: CASSLGGRMFSGNTIYF
clone size: few; J gene: TRBJ2-7; V gene: TRBV4-3; CDR3 protein: CASSQDFASGSHRMYEQYF
clone size: -; J gene: TRBJ1-1; V gene: TRBV15; CDR3 protein: CATSRDSQAEAFF
clone size: few; J gene: TRBJ2-7; V gene: TRBV28; CDR3 protein: CASSFPGTSYEQYF